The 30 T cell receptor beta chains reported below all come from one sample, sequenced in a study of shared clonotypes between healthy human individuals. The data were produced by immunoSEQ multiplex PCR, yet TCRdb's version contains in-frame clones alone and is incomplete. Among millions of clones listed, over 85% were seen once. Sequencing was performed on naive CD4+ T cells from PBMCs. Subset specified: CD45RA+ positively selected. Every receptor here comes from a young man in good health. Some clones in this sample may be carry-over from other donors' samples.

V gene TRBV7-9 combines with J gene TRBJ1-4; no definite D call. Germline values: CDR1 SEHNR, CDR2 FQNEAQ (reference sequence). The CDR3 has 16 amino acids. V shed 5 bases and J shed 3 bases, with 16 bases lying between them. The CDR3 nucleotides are TGTGCCAGCAGCCCACGCCGGACTGGACCTAATGAAAAACTGTTTTTT. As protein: CASSPRRTGPNEKLFF. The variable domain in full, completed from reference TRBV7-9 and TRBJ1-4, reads DTGVSQNPRHKITKRGQNVTFRCDPISEHNRLYWYRQTLGQGPEFLTYFQNEAQLEKSRLLSDRFSAERPKGSFSTLEIQRTEQGDSAMYLCASSPRRTGPNEKLFFGSGTQLSVL.

CDR3: CASRSPPSKSYEQYF. The CDR3 bases are TGTGCCAGCAGGTCCCCTCCCTCAAAGTCCTACGAGCAGTACTTC. The V and J genes are TRBV28 and TRBJ2-7; unclear D gene. CDR3 length: 15 residues. Trimming took 6 bases from V and 1 from J, leaving 16 bases between them. Germline-derived CDR1 and CDR2 are MDHEN and SYDVKM.

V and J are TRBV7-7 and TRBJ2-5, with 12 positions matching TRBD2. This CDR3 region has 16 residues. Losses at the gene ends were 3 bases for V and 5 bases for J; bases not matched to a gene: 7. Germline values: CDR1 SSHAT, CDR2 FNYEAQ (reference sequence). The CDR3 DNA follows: TGTGCCAGCAGCTTCCGACTAGCGGGAGATGGGGAGACCCAGTACTTC. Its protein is CASSFRLAGDGETQYF.

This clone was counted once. The CDR3 sequence is CAWQGADTQYF. CDR3 nucleotide sequence: TGTGCCTGGCAGGGGGCGGATACGCAGTATTTT. The chain joins TRBV30 to TRBJ2-3; 8 bases agree with TRBD1. The V gene's germline CDR1 is GTSNPN and CDR2 SVGIG (reference sequence). The CDR3 is 11 amino acids. The trim removed 5 bases at V and 6 bases at J, leaving 1 base unmatched. Supplemented by reference TRBV30 and TRBJ2-3, the full variable domain reads SQTIHQWPATLVQPVGSPLSLECTVEGTSNPNLYWYRQAAGRGLQLLFYSVGIGQISSEVPQNLSASRPQDRQFILSSKKLLLSDSGFYLCAWQGADTQYFGPGTRLTVL.

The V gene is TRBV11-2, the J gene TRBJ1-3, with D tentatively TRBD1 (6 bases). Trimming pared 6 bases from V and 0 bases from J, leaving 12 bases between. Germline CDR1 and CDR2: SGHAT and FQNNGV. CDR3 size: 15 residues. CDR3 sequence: CASSLSDSSGNTIYF. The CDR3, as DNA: TGTGCCAGCAGTCTATCGGACAGCTCTGGAAACACCATATATTTT.

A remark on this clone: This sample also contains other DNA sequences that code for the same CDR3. The CDR3: CASSLQGGRTEAFF. CDR3 bases: TGTGCCAGCAGTTTACAGGGAGGCCGGACTGAAGCTTTCTTT. This sequence joins TRBV28 and TRBJ1-1; D perhaps matches TRBD1 (5 bases). Germline values: CDR1 MDHEN, CDR2 SYDVKM. The CDR3 sequence is 14 residues long. Deletions cut 2 bases from V and 5 bases from J, with 12 bases between.

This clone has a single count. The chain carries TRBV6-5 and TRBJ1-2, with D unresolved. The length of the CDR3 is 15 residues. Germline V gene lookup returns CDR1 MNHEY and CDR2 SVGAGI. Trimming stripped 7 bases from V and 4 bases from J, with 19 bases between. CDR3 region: CASTSPRRVSYGYTF. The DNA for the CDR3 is TGTGCCAGCACCTCTCCCCGGCGGGTGTCCTATGGCTACACCTTC.

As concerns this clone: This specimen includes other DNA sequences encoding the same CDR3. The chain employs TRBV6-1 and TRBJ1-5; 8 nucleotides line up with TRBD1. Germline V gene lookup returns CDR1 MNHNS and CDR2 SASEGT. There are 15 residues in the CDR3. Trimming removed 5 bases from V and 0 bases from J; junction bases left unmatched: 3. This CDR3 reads CASSRQGNSNQPQHF. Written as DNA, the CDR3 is TGTGCCAGCAGTCGACAGGGGAATAGCAATCAGCCCCAGCATTTT.

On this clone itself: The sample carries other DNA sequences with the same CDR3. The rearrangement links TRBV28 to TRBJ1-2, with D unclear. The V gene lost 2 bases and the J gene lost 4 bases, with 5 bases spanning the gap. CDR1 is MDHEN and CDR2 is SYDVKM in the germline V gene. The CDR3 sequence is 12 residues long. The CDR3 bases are TGTGCCAGCAGTTTAGACGGCTATGGCTACACCTTC. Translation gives CASSLDGYGYTF.

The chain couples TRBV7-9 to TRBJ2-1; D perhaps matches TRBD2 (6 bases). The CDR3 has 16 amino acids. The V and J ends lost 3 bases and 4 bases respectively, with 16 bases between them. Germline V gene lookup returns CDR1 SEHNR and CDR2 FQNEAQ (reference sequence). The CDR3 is CASSFGSGLIYNEQFF. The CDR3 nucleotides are TGTGCCAGCAGCTTCGGTAGCGGACTTATTTACAATGAGCAGTTCTTC.

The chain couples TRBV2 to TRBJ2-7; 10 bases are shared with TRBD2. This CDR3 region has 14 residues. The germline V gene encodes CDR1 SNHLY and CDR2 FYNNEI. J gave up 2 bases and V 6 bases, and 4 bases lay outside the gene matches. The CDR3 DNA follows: TGTGCCAGCAGGAGGACTAGCGGAACCTACGAGCAGTACTTC. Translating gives CASRRTSGTYEQYF.

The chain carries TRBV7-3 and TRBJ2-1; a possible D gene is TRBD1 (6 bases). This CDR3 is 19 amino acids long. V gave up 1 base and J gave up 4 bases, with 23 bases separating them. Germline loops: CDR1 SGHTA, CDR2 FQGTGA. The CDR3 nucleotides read TGTGCCAGCAGCTTAAAGGGGACATCAGCGGCTAACACTTACAATGAGCAGTTCTTC. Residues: CASSLKGTSAANTYNEQFF.

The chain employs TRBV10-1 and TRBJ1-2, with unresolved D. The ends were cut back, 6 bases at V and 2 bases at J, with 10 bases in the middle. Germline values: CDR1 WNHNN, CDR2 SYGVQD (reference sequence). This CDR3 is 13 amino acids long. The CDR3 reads CASSPTGNYGYTF. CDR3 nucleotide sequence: TGCGCCAGCAGCCCGACGGGGAACTATGGCTACACCTTC.

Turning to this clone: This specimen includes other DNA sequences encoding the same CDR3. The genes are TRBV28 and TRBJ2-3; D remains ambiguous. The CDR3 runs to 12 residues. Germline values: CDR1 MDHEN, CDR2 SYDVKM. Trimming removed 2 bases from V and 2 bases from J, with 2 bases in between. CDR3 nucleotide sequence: TGTGCCAGCAGTTTAACCACAGATACGCAGTATTTT. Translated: CASSLTTDTQYF. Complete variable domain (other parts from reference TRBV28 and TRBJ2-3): DVKVTQSSRYLVKRTGEKVFLECVQDMDHENMFWYRQDPGLGLRLIYFSYDVKMKEKGDIPEGYSVSREKKERFSLILESASTNQTSMYLCASSLTTDTQYFGPGTRLTVL.

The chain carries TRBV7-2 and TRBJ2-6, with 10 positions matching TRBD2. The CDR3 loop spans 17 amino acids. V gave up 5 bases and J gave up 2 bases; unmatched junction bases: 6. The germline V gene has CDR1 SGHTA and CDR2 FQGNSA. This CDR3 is CASSPGLAPPGANVLTF. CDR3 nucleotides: TGTGCCAGCAGCCCGGGACTAGCGCCTCCTGGGGCCAACGTCCTGACTTTC.

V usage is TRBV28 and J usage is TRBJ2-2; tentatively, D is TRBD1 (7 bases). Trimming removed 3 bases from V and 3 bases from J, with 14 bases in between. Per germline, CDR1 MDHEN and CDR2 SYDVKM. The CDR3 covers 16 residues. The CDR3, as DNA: TGTGCCAGCAGTTTTGGAAGCAGGGGGGACACCGGGGAGCTGTTTTTT. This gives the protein CASSFGSRGDTGELFF. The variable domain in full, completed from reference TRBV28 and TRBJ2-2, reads DVKVTQSSRYLVKRTGEKVFLECVQDMDHENMFWYRQDPGLGLRLIYFSYDVKMKEKGDIPEGYSVSREKKERFSLILESASTNQTSMYLCASSFGSRGDTGELFFGEGSRLTVL.

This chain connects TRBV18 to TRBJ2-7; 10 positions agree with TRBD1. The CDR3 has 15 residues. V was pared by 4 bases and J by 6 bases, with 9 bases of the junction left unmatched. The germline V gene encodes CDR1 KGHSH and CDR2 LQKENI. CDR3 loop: CASSRTPTGGSEQYF. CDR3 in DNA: TGTGCCAGCTCACGAACTCCGACAGGGGGCTCCGAGCAGTACTTC.

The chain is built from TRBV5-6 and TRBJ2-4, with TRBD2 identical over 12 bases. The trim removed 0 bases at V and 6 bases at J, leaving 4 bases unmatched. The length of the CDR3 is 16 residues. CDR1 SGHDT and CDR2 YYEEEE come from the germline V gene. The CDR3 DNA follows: TGTGCCAGCAGCTTGGGGCCTAGCGGGAGGGGAAACATTCAGTACTTC. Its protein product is CASSLGPSGRGNIQYF.

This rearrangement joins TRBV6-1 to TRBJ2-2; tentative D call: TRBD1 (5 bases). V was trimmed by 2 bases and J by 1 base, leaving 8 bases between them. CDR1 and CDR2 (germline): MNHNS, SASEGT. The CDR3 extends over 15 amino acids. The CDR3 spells CASSERRVNTGELFF. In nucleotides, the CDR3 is TGTGCCAGCAGTGAACGCAGGGTGAACACCGGGGAGCTGTTTTTT.

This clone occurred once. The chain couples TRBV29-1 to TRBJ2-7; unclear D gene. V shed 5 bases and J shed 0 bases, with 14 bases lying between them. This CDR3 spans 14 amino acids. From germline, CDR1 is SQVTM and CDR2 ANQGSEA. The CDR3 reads CSVIGFLSSYEQYF. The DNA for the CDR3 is TGCAGCGTTATCGGGTTTTTGTCCTCCTACGAGCAGTACTTC.

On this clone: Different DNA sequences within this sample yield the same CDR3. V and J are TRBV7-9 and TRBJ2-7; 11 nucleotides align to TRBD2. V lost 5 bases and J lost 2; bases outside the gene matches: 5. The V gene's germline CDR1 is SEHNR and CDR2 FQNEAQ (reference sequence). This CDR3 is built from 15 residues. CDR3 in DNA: TGTGCCAGCAGCCTAGGGACTAGCGGACCCTACGAGCAGTACTTC. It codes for CASSLGTSGPYEQYF.

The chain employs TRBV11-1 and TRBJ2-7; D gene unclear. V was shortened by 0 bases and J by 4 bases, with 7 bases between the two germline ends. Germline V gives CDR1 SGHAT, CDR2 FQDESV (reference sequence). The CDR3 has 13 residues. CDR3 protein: CASSLAPPYEQYF. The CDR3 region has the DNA TGTGCCAGCAGCTTAGCTCCTCCTTACGAGCAGTACTTC.

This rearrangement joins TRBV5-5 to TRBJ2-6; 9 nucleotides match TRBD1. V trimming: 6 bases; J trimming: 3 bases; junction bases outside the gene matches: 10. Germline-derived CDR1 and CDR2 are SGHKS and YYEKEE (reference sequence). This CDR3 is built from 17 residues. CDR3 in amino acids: CASTRDRVMSGANVLTF. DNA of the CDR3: TGTGCCAGCACCCGGGACAGGGTTATGAGTGGGGCCAACGTCCTGACTTTC.

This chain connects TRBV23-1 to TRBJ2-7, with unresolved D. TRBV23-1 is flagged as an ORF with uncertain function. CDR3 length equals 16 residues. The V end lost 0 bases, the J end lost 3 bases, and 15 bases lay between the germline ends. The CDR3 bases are TGCGCCAGCAGTCAATCCCCGGCGGTGGAGTACTACGAGCAGTACTTC. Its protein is CASSQSPAVEYYEQYF.

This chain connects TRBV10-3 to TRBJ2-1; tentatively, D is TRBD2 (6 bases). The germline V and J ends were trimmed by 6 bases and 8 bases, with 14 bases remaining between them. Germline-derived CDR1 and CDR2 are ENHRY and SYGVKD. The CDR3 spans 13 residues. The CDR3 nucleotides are TGTGCCATCAGCGACCGCCAGCGGGATGAGCAGTTCTTC. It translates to CAISDRQRDEQFF.

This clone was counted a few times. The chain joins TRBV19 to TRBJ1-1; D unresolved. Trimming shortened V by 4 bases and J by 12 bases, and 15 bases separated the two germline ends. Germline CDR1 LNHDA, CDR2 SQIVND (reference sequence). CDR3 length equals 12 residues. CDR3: CASSNSGGRTFF. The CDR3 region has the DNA TGTGCCAGTAGTAACTCCGGCGGAAGGACTTTCTTT.

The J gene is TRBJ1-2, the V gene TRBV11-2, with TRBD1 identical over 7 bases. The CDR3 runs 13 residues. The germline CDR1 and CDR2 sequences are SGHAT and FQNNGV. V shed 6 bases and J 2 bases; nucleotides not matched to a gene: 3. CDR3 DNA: TGTGCCAGCAGGTTGACAGGGAACTATGGCTACACCTTC. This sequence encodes CASRLTGNYGYTF. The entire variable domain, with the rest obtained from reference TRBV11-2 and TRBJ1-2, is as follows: EAGVAQSPRYKIIEKRQSVAFWCNPISGHATLYWYQQILGQGPKLLIQFQNNGVVDDSQLPKDRFSAERLKGVDSTLKIQPAKLEDSAVYLCASRLTGNYGYTFGSGTRLTVV.

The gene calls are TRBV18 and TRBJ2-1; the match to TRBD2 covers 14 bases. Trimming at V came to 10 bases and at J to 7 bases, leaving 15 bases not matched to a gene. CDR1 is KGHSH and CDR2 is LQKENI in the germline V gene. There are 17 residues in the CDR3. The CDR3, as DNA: TGTGCCACCGCCGGGACTAGCGGGAGCCCACTTGGGAATGAGCAGTTCTTC. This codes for CATAGTSGSPLGNEQFF.

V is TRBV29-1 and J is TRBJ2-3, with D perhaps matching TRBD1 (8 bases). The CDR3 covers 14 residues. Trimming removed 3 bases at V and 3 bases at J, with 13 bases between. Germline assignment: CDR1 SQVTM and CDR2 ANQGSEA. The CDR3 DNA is TGCAGCGTTGACAGGGGGCGGGGGACAGATACGCAGTATTTT. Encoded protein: CSVDRGRGTDTQYF.

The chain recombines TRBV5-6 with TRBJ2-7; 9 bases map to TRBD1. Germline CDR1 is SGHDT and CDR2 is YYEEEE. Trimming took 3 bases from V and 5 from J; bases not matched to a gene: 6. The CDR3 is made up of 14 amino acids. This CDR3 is CASSYRGLYNEQYF. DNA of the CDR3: TGTGCCAGCAGCTACAGGGGGCTTTACAACGAGCAGTACTTC.